The 4 T cell receptor beta chains below all came from one sample that was sequenced in a study of CD8+ T cells in alopecia areata. RNA was isolated and reverse transcribed to cDNA, the sequencing template. Measured with immunoSEQ multiplex PCR; TCRdb has only the in-frame clones, and not every one. The data show 290,000 or so clones, with none appearing a single time. The sorting of pooled cutaneous lymph node cells relied on CD4, CD8alpha, NKG2D, NKG2ACE and other markers. The sample consisted of CD4+ T cells sorted from a lymph node. The source of these receptors is a C3H/HeJ mouse with alopecia areata. MHC haplotype: H2-k.

A note on this clone: Gene names are the mouse ones. The read terminates 4 residues ahead of where the CDR3 ends, so the germline J gene completes it. The chain couples TRBV31 to TRBJ2-5, with a tentative D call TRBD2 (7 bases). CDR3 length: 14 amino acids. The germline V gene encodes CDR1 GKSSPN and CDR2 SITVG. The CDR3 spells CAWSLDGGRDTQYF. The sequenced CDR3 bases are TGTGCCTGGAGTCTAGATGGGGGGCGGGAC.

Details on this clone: Gene names follow the mouse nomenclature. The CDR3 is cut off 4 residues early in the read; its end comes from the germline J gene. The chain is built from TRBV19 and TRBJ2-4; tentatively, D is TRBD1 (5 bases). The germline gives CDR1 FNHDT, CDR2 SITEND (reference sequence). The CDR3 contains 12 residues. The sequenced CDR3 bases are TGTGCCTCCCGCAGGGAGGGAAAC. Its protein product is CASRREGN. The whole CDR3 is CASRREGNTLYF.

Comment on this clone: Gene labels here are mouse ones. The observed sequence ends 3 residues before the CDR3 terminus, with the missing tail filled in from the germline J gene. The rearrangement links TRBV19 to TRBJ1-6; 7 nucleotides align to TRBD1. TRBJ1-6 is known as an ORF, though its function is uncertain. The CDR3 length is 15 residues. Germline V gene lookup returns CDR1 FNHDT and CDR2 SITEND (reference sequence). J was trimmed by 8 bases and V by 6 bases; bases with no gene match: 11. This chain's CDR3 is CASTPSRGEDSPLYF. The CDR3 bases that were read are TGTGCCAGCACCCCCTCCAGGGGGGAGGATTCGCCC.

Note on this clone: Gene names follow the mouse nomenclature. The read comes to an end 4 residues before the CDR3 does, leaving the germline J gene to fill in the end. V usage is TRBV5 and J usage is TRBJ2-1; 9 bases fit TRBD1. V shed 1 base, J shed 2 bases, and the junction held 6 bases outside the gene matches. The CDR3 has 17 amino acids. Looked up from germline, CDR1 is LGHNA and CDR2 is YNLKQL (reference sequence). The CDR3: CASSQVRQGVYYAEQFF. The CDR3 bases that were read are TGTGCCAGCAGCCAAGTCAGACAGGGGGTCTACTATGCT.